This record concerns one T cell receptor beta chain sequence. Its cognate antigen is unknown. The data were taken from a study of identical twins. Study-wide results and limits: Cord blood's abundant beta clonotypes had fewer insertions, unlike memory repertoires.

The CDR3 has 15 amino acids. V dropped 3 bases and J dropped 1 base, with 12 bases sitting between them. The germline CDR1 and CDR2 sequences are SGHRS and YFSETQ. TCRdb re-derived calls from the 5' RACE reads in MiXCR, one entry per CDR3 protein. The sample lists 1.5 million or so distinct CDR3 sequences; under 35% were seen once. The chain uses TRBV5-1 and TRBJ2-3; D assignment may be TRBD1 or TRBD2 (5 bases each). The specimen was cord blood. The sequence came from a newborn girl in good health. The CDR3 DNA is TGCGCCAGCAGCTGGACACTAGGGCGCACAGATACGCAGTATTTT. Protein product: CASSWTLGRTDTQYF.